Here is one T cell receptor (beta chain) with its context. The antigen is unknown. The germline V gene encodes CDR1 SGDLS and CDR2 YYNGEE. V lost 6 bases, J lost 4 bases, and 5 bases stayed unmatched. The CDR3 runs to 15 residues. Sequencing was performed with immunoSEQ multiplex PCR; in TCRdb, only in-frame clones are kept and a portion is missing. This sample has about 100,000 clones, with 70% to 90% found just once. The data were taken from a study of OX40 agonist ivuxolimab in advanced cancers. Study at large: Three patients got partial responses; one had hepatocellular carcinoma and two had cutaneous melanoma.

Study-wide points: Specificity for antigen went undetermined in the expanded peripheral T cells. Some of the nonresponding patients also showed low levels of normalized T-cell clonal expansion. The study found that CD8+ T cells averaged more expanded clones than CD4+.

The sequences come from CD4+ or CD8+ T cells sorted from blood, collected in a trial of the OX40 agonist ivuxolimab. The V call is TRBV9, the J call TRBJ2-1; 12 bases map to TRBD2. The source of this sequence is an adult with an advanced solid tumor such as melanoma, head and neck, liver or kidney cancer. CDR3 in amino acids: CASTAGLAGYNEQFF. Written as DNA, the CDR3 is TGTGCCAGCACCGCGGGACTAGCGGGTTACAATGAGCAGTTCTTC.